These 7 T cell receptor beta chains came from one sample sequenced in a study of blood T cell repertoires in COVID-19. Assay used: immunoSEQ multiplex PCR; TCRdb lists only in-frame clones, some missing. The sample has around 300,000 clones; roughly nine tenths are singletons. Material: peripheral blood. The receptors shown here come from a young woman with COVID-19, enrolled during active disease.

This sequence joins TRBV28 and TRBJ1-2; D gene uncertain. Trimming removed 3 bases from V and 0 bases from J, with 8 bases in between. CDR3 length: 14 amino acids. Germline CDR1 MDHEN, CDR2 SYDVKM. DNA of the CDR3: TGTGCCAGCAGTTTGGTCAAGCCTAACTATGGCTACACCTTC. Amino acids: CASSLVKPNYGYTF.

This clone showed up just once. This sequence joins TRBV27 and TRBJ1-2; the D gene is possibly TRBD1 (5 bases). Trimming stripped 5 bases from V and 4 bases from J, with 11 bases between. There are 13 residues in the CDR3. The germline gives CDR1 MNHEY, CDR2 SMNVEV (reference sequence). As DNA, the CDR3 is TGTGCCAGCAGTCCCCAGGGTTTCTATGGCTACACCTTC. Translation: CASSPQGFYGYTF.

The CDR3 region has the DNA TGTGCCAGCTCTTATACAGGGGGGACTGAAGCTTTCTTT. It encodes CASSYTGGTEAFF. The chain carries TRBV9 and TRBJ1-1; TRBD1 aligns across 8 bases. The germline gives CDR1 SGDLS, CDR2 YYNGEE. Losses at the gene ends were 7 bases for V and 5 bases for J; bases not matched to a gene: 7. The CDR3 is 13 amino acids.

This clone was counted between two and nine times. Here the CDR3 reads CASTTGDRDTQYF. For the CDR3, the DNA is TGCGCCAGCACGACAGGGGATCGAGATACGCAGTATTTT. The V gene is TRBV10-1, the J gene TRBJ2-3, with 8 nucleotides matching TRBD1. J gave up 5 bases and V 7 bases, and 5 bases lay outside the gene matches. Germline CDR1 reads WNHNN; CDR2 reads SYGVQD (reference sequence). The CDR3 covers 13 residues.

The chain employs TRBV19 and TRBJ2-5; the match to TRBD2 covers 7 bases. The V gene end was trimmed by 5 bases and the J gene end by 3 bases; junction bases not matched to a gene: 3. The CDR3 has 13 residues. CDR1 is LNHDA, CDR2 SQIVND, per germline (reference sequence). The CDR3 region has the DNA TGTGCCAGTAGTGACAGCGGGAAAGAGACCCAGTACTTC. Protein: CASSDSGKETQYF.

This chain connects TRBV30 to TRBJ1-6; a weak D match, TRBD1 (5 bases). The CDR3 extends over 14 amino acids. The V end lost 0 bases, the J end lost 4 bases, and 7 bases lay between the germline ends. From germline, CDR1 is GTSNPN and CDR2 SVGIG (reference sequence). The CDR3 coding sequence is TGTGCCTGGAGTGTCGGGGGATATAATTCACCCCTCCACTTT. It yields the protein CAWSVGGYNSPLHF.

The chain has TRBV30 and TRBJ1-1; weak D call: TRBD1 (5 bases). The CDR3 contains 14 residues. Trimming stripped 3 bases from V and 1 base from J, with 12 bases between. The V gene's germline CDR1 is GTSNPN and CDR2 SVGIG (reference sequence). The CDR3, as DNA: TGTGCCTGGAGCCAAGACAGCCGGAACACTGAAGCTTTCTTT. Translated: CAWSQDSRNTEAFF.